This TCR beta chain appears in the sequencing data of a study of OX40 agonist ivuxolimab in advanced cancers. Concerning the study at large: Ivuxolimab, which targeted the costimulatory receptor OX40 (CD134), was an agonistic, fully human IgG2 monoclonal antibody. Intravenous ivuxolimab was administered to patients every 2 weeks at six dose levels: 0.01, 0.1, 0.3, 1.5, 3 and 10 mg/kg. Of the roughly 50 dose-escalation patients, hepatocellular carcinoma was present in around 19, melanoma in some 15, renal cell carcinoma in 9 and head and neck cancer in 9. A male proportion of 75% to 85% and a mean age of about 60 years, ranging from about 20 to 85, were recorded for the dose-escalation cohort. Patients were allowed to have had prior anti-PD-1, anti-PD-L1 or anti-CTLA-4 therapy, and roughly 40% of the dose-escalation patients had previously received checkpoint inhibitors. Partial responses occurred in three dose-escalation patients: two with cutaneous melanoma and one with hepatocellular carcinoma. The point of sequencing TCRbeta in the periphery was to test whether ivuxolimab changed TCR sequence diversity and drove clonal T-cell expansion. The monotherapy dose-escalation portion (N ≈ 57 patients) of the phase I ivuxolimab trial is reported in the paper.

Patients with autoimmune disease history or receiving systemic immunosuppression were excluded from the trial. Peripheral blood for TCR sequencing was drawn from every dose cohort at baseline, at cycle 4 day 1 and at cycle 7 day 1. The samples were drawn from a first-in-human, open-label, multicenter phase I dose-escalation trial of ivuxolimab. Adults with locally advanced or metastatic melanoma, renal cell carcinoma, hepatocellular carcinoma or head and neck squamous cell carcinoma were enrolled in the trial. Before TCR sequencing, CD4+ T cells and CD8+ T cells were sorted from peripheral blood as separate populations. Genomic DNA was extracted from sorted cells for sequencing of the TCRbeta CDR3 region. TCRbeta CDR3 regions were sequenced using the immunoSEQ Assay. TCRdb took this table from immuneACCESS and kept in-frame rearrangements with V and J called. Such tables lack part of the clones; where checked against another copy, unresolved V genes explain under half of the gap, and the rest is unexplained. The sample data list tens of thousands of clones, and around 89% of these were observed just once. The biggest ten clones account for 5.4% of the sample.

Remarks on this clone: The antigen this receptor binds is unknown. No clone much larger than this one lies a single base away; base qualities are absent.

The full study reports these points: At doses of 0.1 to 3.0 mg/kg, clonal expansion of both CD4+ and CD8+ blood T cells was observed from baseline to week 6. After ivuxolimab, more expanded clones were found on average in CD8+ T cells than in CD4+ T cells. In the 0.1-3.0 mg/kg groups, partial responders had among the lowest normalized peripheral clonal expansion, particularly in CD8+ T cells. Which antigens the clonally expanded peripheral T cells were specific for was not determined. Low levels of normalized T-cell clonal expansion were also seen in some patients who did not respond.

From the germline V gene, CDR1 is SGHAT and CDR2 is FQNNGV. Inclusive of the bounding cysteine and phenylalanine, the CDR3 is 12 residues long. The CDR3 DNA has 36 bases and is translated from base 1. Trimming costs V 5 bases and J 2 bases, and their ends lie 7 bases apart. Specimen: CD4+ or CD8+ T cells sorted from blood, collected in a trial of the OX40 agonist ivuxolimab. The sequence derives from an adult with an advanced solid tumor such as melanoma, head and neck, liver or kidney cancer. The chain uses TRBV11-2 and TRBJ2-7, with no confident D gene call. The DNA reads TGTGCCAGCAGCCCCTGGGCCTACGAGCAGTACTTC. Its protein product is CASSPWAYEQYF.